The clone carrying this TCR beta chain was counted a few times. Its specificity is unknown. This sample was taken from a study of T cell responses to AZD1222 COVID-19 vaccine. Sequencing was performed with immunoSEQ multiplex PCR; in TCRdb, only in-frame clones are kept and a portion is missing. The sample yields 100,000 to 150,000 clones, more than 85% seen once. Study-wide points: Seropositive at baseline were only a handful of AZD1222 recipients. Samples come after the peak T cell response, not at day 14. Donors skewed white British and female; clonal diversity was possibly underestimated. Increases in Spike-specific TCR breadth and depth were seen after two AZD1222 doses.

Germline lookup yields CDR1 SNHLY and CDR2 FYNNEI. The CDR3 has 15 amino acids. Trimming pared 6 bases from V and 6 bases from J, leaving 18 bases between. The TCR originated in an adult in good health. The sample here was peripheral blood, taken on day 0 of AZD1222 vaccination. This chain joins TRBV2 and TRBJ1-5, with D perhaps matching TRBD1 (5 bases). The CDR3 region has the DNA TGTGCCAGCAGGACGAAAGGAGGGGCAAGTCAGCCCCAGCATTTT. It specifies CASRTKGGASQPQHF.